The 7 T cell receptor beta chains presented below share a single source sample, sequenced in a study of CD8+CD57+ T cells in acquired aplastic anemia (dated by TCRdb to 2017 to 2018). The instrument was an Illumina HiSeq 2000. Genomic DNA served as template for TCR beta VDJ combination and CDR3 sequence profiling. Using fastp at Q25 and MiXCR, TCRdb reprocessed the public reads and kept productive beta chains. All rows with the same CDR3 protein become a single entry with the most common DNA and genes. The sample profile shows roughly 250,000 distinct CDR3 sequences; approximately 45% of them were found once. The biggest ten clones account for under 9% of the sample. Expansion of CD8+CD57+ cells had been shown by flow cytometry in the patients chosen for sequencing. Sequences were obtained from sorted CD4+, CD8+, or CD8+CD57+ T cells (not recorded which) from PBMCs. The origin of the receptors is a human donor with aplastic anemia.

The J gene is TRBJ2-4, the V gene TRBV2; D is undetermined. The V gene's germline CDR1 is SNHLY and CDR2 FYNNEI. Trimming pared 8 bases from V and 1 base from J, leaving 15 bases between. There are 15 residues in the CDR3. CDR3 loop: CASEKMTEAKNIQYF. DNA of the CDR3: TGTGCCAGCGAAAAGATGACTGAGGCCAAAAACATTCAGTACTTC.

This clonotype was seen many times. The rearrangement joins TRBV9 to TRBJ1-4; D ambiguous. This CDR3 has 15 residues. Trimming took off 1 base at V and 7 bases at J, with 14 bases between the two ends. Germline V lookup: CDR1 SGDLS, CDR2 YYNGEE. The chain's CDR3 is CASSVSPGPSEKLFF. The CDR3 region has the DNA TGTGCCAGCAGCGTATCGCCCGGCCCCAGTGAAAAACTGTTTTTT.

This clonotype has only a few counts. The chain is built from TRBV6-5 and TRBJ2-1; possibly TRBD1 for D (6 bases). Trimming removed 0 bases from V and 6 bases from J, with 15 bases in between. The germline V gene has CDR1 MNHEY and CDR2 SVGAGI. The CDR3 has 16 amino acids. The CDR3 coding sequence is TGTGCCAGCAGTTACTCCGGTTCGGGGACAATCAATGAGCAGTTCTTC. Residues: CASSYSGSGTINEQFF.

This clonotype was observed a few times. The chain is built from TRBV13 and TRBJ2-1; no firm D call. With 2 bases removed from V and 8 bases from J, the gap between germline ends came to 10 bases. The CDR3 contains 13 residues. Germline V lookup: CDR1 PRHDT, CDR2 FYEKMQ (reference sequence). CDR3 loop: CASSLSSEDEQFF. CDR3 nucleotides: TGTGCCAGCAGCTTATCATCTGAGGATGAGCAGTTCTTC. Full variable domain (missing parts from reference TRBV13 and TRBJ2-1): AAGVIQSPRHLIKEKRETATLKCYPIPRHDTVYWYQQGPGQDPQFLISFYEKMQSDKGSIPDRFSAQQFSDYHSELNMSSLELGDSALYFCASSLSSEDEQFFGPGTRLTVL.

The chain is built from TRBV20-1 and TRBJ1-1; D perhaps matches TRBD1 (6 bases). Germline loops: CDR1 DFQATT, CDR2 SNEGSKA (reference sequence). V was trimmed by 3 bases and J by 7 bases, leaving 9 bases between them. This CDR3 is 11 amino acids long. CDR3 DNA sequence: TGCAGTGCTAGGGGGGCTGGTGAAGCTTTCTTT. The encoded protein is CSARGAGEAFF.

The chain employs TRBV7-3 and TRBJ2-2; 7 bases match TRBD1. The CDR3 is made up of 16 amino acids. V shed 5 bases and J 2 bases; nucleotides not matched to a gene: 8. Germline CDR1 SGHTA, CDR2 FQGTGA. The CDR3 is CASSRRQGPNTGELFF. Written as DNA, the CDR3 is TGTGCCAGCAGCCGACGACAGGGCCCAAACACCGGGGAGCTGTTTTTT.

This chain uses TRBV29-1 with TRBJ2-1; 7 positions agree with TRBD2. The V segment lost 8 bases and the J segment 5 bases; nucleotides outside the gene matches: 9. The germline CDR1 and CDR2 sequences are SQVTM and ANQGSEA. The length of the CDR3 is 13 residues. The CDR3 is CSQVLGGNNEQFF. The CDR3 bases are TGCAGCCAAGTACTCGGGGGGAACAATGAGCAGTTCTTC.